A selection of T cell receptor beta chains follows, all from one sample in a study of tissue T cells after allogeneic stem cell transplantation. Using immunoSEQ multiplex PCR, the repertoire was profiled, and TCRdb retains in-frame clones only, with some absent. Seen here are more than 9,000 clones, 70% observed once, and the top ten hold approximately 15%. Material: tissue from the right colon, obtained at autopsy. Receptors were obtained from a woman aged 18-49 years with breast cancer. CDR3s include the opening cysteine and the closing phenylalanine or tryptophan. The order of the fields is clone size, V gene, D gene, J gene, CDR3 DNA, CDR3 protein. The D gene is left open where the match is weak. The listing skips clone size in some rows; elsewhere it reads once, few, many or a size class.

clone size: few
V gene: TRBV7-2
D gene: .
J gene: TRBJ2-2
CDR3 DNA: TGTGCCAGCAGATTCAGCCGGAACACCGGGGAGCTGTTTTTT
CDR3 protein: CASRFSRNTGELFF

clone size: .
V gene: TRBV19
D gene: .
J gene: TRBJ1-1
CDR3 DNA: TGTGCCAGTAGTATCTTGGGCACTGAAGCTTTCTTT
CDR3 protein: CASSILGTEAFF

clone size: .
V gene: TRBV9
D gene: TRBD2
J gene: TRBJ2-2
CDR3 DNA: TGTGCCAGCAGCGTAGCTACGGGGGGGAGCCGGGAGCTGTTTTTT
CDR3 protein: CASSVATGGSRELFF

clone size: few
V gene: TRBV18
D gene: TRBD1
J gene: TRBJ1-3
CDR3 DNA: TGTGCCAGCTCGCCAGACAGGGACTCTGGAAACACCATATATTTT
CDR3 protein: CASSPDRDSGNTIYF

clone size: .
V gene: TRBV5-4
D gene: .
J gene: TRBJ1-2
CDR3 DNA: TGTGCCAGCCCTGGGGGGTGGGGGCTGGATACCTTC
CDR3 protein: CASPGGWGLDTF

clone size: .
V gene: TRBV4-3
D gene: .
J gene: TRBJ2-5
CDR3 DNA: TGCGCCAGCAGCCAAGAATCGGCGGCGACTGGAGAGACCCAGTACTTC
CDR3 protein: CASSQESAATGETQYF

clone size: .
V gene: TRBV7-8
D gene: .
J gene: TRBJ2-7
CDR3 DNA: TGTGCCAGCAGCCCCTCTCTCTCCGAGGCAGGGGAAGAGCAGTACTTC
CDR3 protein: CASSPSLSEAGEEQYF

clone size: .
V gene: TRBV5-4
D gene: TRBD2
J gene: TRBJ2-1
CDR3 DNA: TGTGCCAGCAGCGCCGGGACTAGCGGGGGGGCTTGGGATGAGCAGTTCTTC
CDR3 protein: CASSAGTSGGAWDEQFF

clone size: .
V gene: TRBV7-8
D gene: .
J gene: TRBJ1-4
CDR3 DNA: TGTGCCAGCAGCAAACAACTACTGAATGAAAAACTGTTTTTT
CDR3 protein: CASSKQLLNEKLFF

clone size: few
V gene: TRBV5-4
D gene: .
J gene: TRBJ1-1
CDR3 DNA: TGTGCCAGCAGCTTTGGACAGAACACTGAAGCTTTCTTT
CDR3 protein: CASSFGQNTEAFF

clone size: .
V gene: TRBV9
D gene: .
J gene: TRBJ2-7
CDR3 DNA: TGTGCCGATCGCCGGGTTTGTTACGAGCAGTACTTC
CDR3 protein: CADRRVCYEQYF

clone size: .
V gene: TRBV25-1
D gene: TRBD2
J gene: TRBJ2-3
CDR3 DNA: TGTGCCAGCAGTGGAGAAACTAGCGGGAATCTTAGCACAGATACGCAGTATTTT
CDR3 protein: CASSGETSGNLSTDTQYF

clone size: .
V gene: TRBV10-3
D gene: .
J gene: TRBJ2-1
CDR3 DNA: TGTGCCATCAGTGCGTCTCGTGAGCAGTTCTTC
CDR3 protein: CAISASREQFF

clone size: .
V gene: TRBV19
D gene: .
J gene: TRBJ1-5
CDR3 DNA: TGTGCCAGTAGGGGTAGCAATCAGCCCCAGCATTTT
CDR3 protein: CASRGSNQPQHF

clone size: few
V gene: TRBV5-4
D gene: .
J gene: TRBJ2-1
CDR3 DNA: TGTGCCAGCAGCTTGGCTTGGGACCCTGGCAATGAGCAGTTCTTC
CDR3 protein: CASSLAWDPGNEQFF

clone size: .
V gene: TRBV19
D gene: .
J gene: TRBJ2-7
CDR3 DNA: TGTGCCAGTAGTAAAAGCAGGGGTGGCGAGCAGTACTTC
CDR3 protein: CASSKSRGGEQYF

clone size: .
V gene: TRBV5-5
D gene: .
J gene: TRBJ2-5
CDR3 DNA: TGTGCCAGCAGCTTGGTCATGTCGGGACGCGCCCAACGGGAGACCCAGTACTTC
CDR3 protein: CASSLVMSGRAQRETQYF

clone size: once
V gene: TRBV29-1
D gene: TRBD2
J gene: TRBJ2-7
CDR3 DNA: TGCAGCCATGAGCGGGGCAGCTCCTACGAGCAGTACTTC
CDR3 protein: CSHERGSSYEQYF

clone size: .
V gene: TRBV9
D gene: .
J gene: TRBJ2-2
CDR3 DNA: TGTGCCAGCAGCGTCGGTGGGTCCTTGAACACCGGGGAGCTGTTTTTT
CDR3 protein: CASSVGGSLNTGELFF

clone size: .
V gene: TRBV20-1
D gene: .
J gene: TRBJ1-1
CDR3 DNA: TGCAGTCCCGACGGGAACACTGAAGCTTTCTTT
CDR3 protein: CSPDGNTEAFF

clone size: .
V gene: TRBV5-1
D gene: TRBD2
J gene: TRBJ2-1
CDR3 DNA: TGCGCCAGCAGCTTGGGTTCGGGGGGTTCCTACAATGAGCAGTTCTTC
CDR3 protein: CASSLGSGGSYNEQFF

clone size: .
V gene: TRBV7-9
D gene: .
J gene: TRBJ2-7
CDR3 DNA: TGTGCCAGCACTTCGGGGGACTCCTACGAGCAGTACTTC
CDR3 protein: CASTSGDSYEQYF

clone size: large
V gene: TRBV5-6
D gene: .
J gene: TRBJ1-4
CDR3 DNA: TGTGCCAGCAGATACAAGGGGGGACCAAATGAAAAACTGTTTTTT
CDR3 protein: CASRYKGGPNEKLFF

clone size: .
V gene: TRBV28
D gene: .
J gene: TRBJ1-5
CDR3 DNA: TGTGCCAGCAGCCCAGTTAAAGGGTCCACGGGTCAGCCCCAGCATTTT
CDR3 protein: CASSPVKGSTGQPQHF

clone size: .
V gene: TRBV7-2
D gene: .
J gene: TRBJ2-2
CDR3 DNA: TGTGCCAGCAGCTTAGGAGGGATTGCCGGGGAGCTGTTTTTT
CDR3 protein: CASSLGGIAGELFF

clone size: .
V gene: TRBV9
D gene: .
J gene: TRBJ2-2
CDR3 DNA: TGTGCCAGCAACCCCCGGGGTAACACCGGGGAGCTGTTTTTT
CDR3 protein: CASNPRGNTGELFF

clone size: .
V gene: TRBV5-4
D gene: .
J gene: TRBJ2-1
CDR3 DNA: TGTGCCAGCAGCTTGGTCCAAAATGAGCAGTTCTTC
CDR3 protein: CASSLVQNEQFF

clone size: .
V gene: TRBV11-2
D gene: .
J gene: TRBJ2-1
CDR3 DNA: TGTGCCAGCAGCCTAACAGTCGTCTCCTACAATGAGCAGTTCTTC
CDR3 protein: CASSLTVVSYNEQFF

clone size: .
V gene: TRBV7-6
D gene: .
J gene: TRBJ2-5
CDR3 DNA: TGTGCCAGCAGCTTAGCGTTTACAGGTGCGGCCCAGTACTTC
CDR3 protein: CASSLAFTGAAQYF

clone size: .
V gene: TRBV7-2
D gene: TRBD2
J gene: TRBJ2-2
CDR3 DNA: TGTGCCAGCAGCTTAAACCCGGGAGGGAACACCGGGGAGCTGTTTTTT
CDR3 protein: CASSLNPGGNTGELFF

clone size: .
V gene: TRBV4-3
D gene: .
J gene: TRBJ1-2
CDR3 DNA: TGCGCCAGCAGCCTCGGACAGAAAATGGGCTACACCTTC
CDR3 protein: CASSLGQKMGYTF

clone size: .
V gene: TRBV3-1/TRBV3-2
D gene: .
J gene: TRBJ2-7
CDR3 DNA: TGTGCCAGCAGCCAAGGTCTAGCCAGCTCCTACGAGCAGTACTTC
CDR3 protein: CASSQGLASSYEQYF

clone size: .
V gene: TRBV5-1
D gene: .
J gene: TRBJ1-2
CDR3 DNA: TGCGCCAGCAGCCCATACGCTGGCCTGGGGGGGGCTTTTGGCTACACCTTC
CDR3 protein: CASSPYAGLGGAFGYTF

clone size: once
V gene: TRBV3-1/TRBV3-2
D gene: TRBD1
J gene: TRBJ2-5
CDR3 DNA: TGTGCCAGCAGCCAACCGGGACAGGGGTCGTGGTGGGAGACCCAGTACTTC
CDR3 protein: CASSQPGQGSWWETQYF

clone size: .
V gene: TRBV30
D gene: .
J gene: TRBJ2-2
CDR3 DNA: TGTGCCTGGAGTGGGGGGGCGTCCACCGGGGAGCTGTTTTTT
CDR3 protein: CAWSGGASTGELFF

clone size: once
V gene: TRBV10-2
D gene: .
J gene: TRBJ1-6
CDR3 DNA: TGCGCCAGCAGTGAGTCCCCTCGAAGTGTGGGGTATAATTCACCCCTCCACTTT
CDR3 protein: CASSESPRSVGYNSPLHF

clone size: .
V gene: TRBV4-3
D gene: .
J gene: TRBJ2-3
CDR3 DNA: TGCGCCAGCAGCCAAGTGATAGGACTTGGAGGCGGTACGCAGTATTTT
CDR3 protein: CASSQVIGLGGGTQYF

clone size: .
V gene: TRBV5-1
D gene: .
J gene: TRBJ2-3
CDR3 DNA: TGCGCCAGCAGCCTAACCGGGACAAGAAGAGATACGCAGTATTTT
CDR3 protein: CASSLTGTRRDTQYF

clone size: medium-sized
V gene: TRBV7-9
D gene: .
J gene: TRBJ2-3
CDR3 DNA: TGTGCCAGCAGCTTTTGGAGTCCAGGGAGTCTCGATTTT
CDR3 protein: CASSFWSPGSLDF

clone size: .
V gene: TRBV29-1
D gene: .
J gene: TRBJ1-1
CDR3 DNA: TGCAGCGTTGAAGATCTGCGAACAGGGTACACTGAAGCTTTCTTT
CDR3 protein: CSVEDLRTGYTEAFF

clone size: .
V gene: TRBV5-1
D gene: TRBD2
J gene: TRBJ2-7
CDR3 DNA: TGCGCCAGCAGCCTGACTAGCGGGAGAACCGAGCAGTACTTC
CDR3 protein: CASSLTSGRTEQYF

clone size: .
V gene: TRBV6-1
D gene: TRBD1
J gene: TRBJ1-5
CDR3 DNA: TGTGCCAGCAGTGAAATACGGACAGGGGGCACACCCATCAATCAGCCCCAGCATTTT
CDR3 protein: CASSEIRTGGTPINQPQHF

clone size: few
V gene: TRBV5-1
D gene: .
J gene: TRBJ1-1
CDR3 DNA: TGCGCCAGCAGCTTGGGCAGTCTGAACACTGAAGCTTTCTTT
CDR3 protein: CASSLGSLNTEAFF

clone size: .
V gene: TRBV5-1
D gene: TRBD1
J gene: TRBJ1-1
CDR3 DNA: TGCGCCAGCAGCTCTGGACTGGGGACAGGGGGGACTGAAGCTTTCTTT
CDR3 protein: CASSSGLGTGGTEAFF

clone size: .
V gene: TRBV7-2
D gene: .
J gene: TRBJ2-2
CDR3 DNA: TGTGCCAGCAGCTGGGCTACCGGGGAGCTGTTTTTT
CDR3 protein: CASSWATGELFF

clone size: .
V gene: TRBV3-1/TRBV3-2
D gene: TRBD2
J gene: TRBJ2-3
CDR3 DNA: TGTGCCAGCAGCCTAGGACTAGCGGGACCCATAGATACGCAGTATTTT
CDR3 protein: CASSLGLAGPIDTQYF

clone size: .
V gene: TRBV29-1
D gene: .
J gene: TRBJ2-7
CDR3 DNA: TGCAGCGTTGCAAGGGCAAGTGGGTCCTACGAGCAGTACTTC
CDR3 protein: CSVARASGSYEQYF

clone size: few
V gene: TRBV7-6
D gene: .
J gene: TRBJ1-5
CDR3 DNA: TGTGCCAGCACCGATTCACCTCGGGGCCCGGGTTTCAATTTT
CDR3 protein: CASTDSPRGPGFNF

clone size: .
V gene: TRBV3-1/TRBV3-2
D gene: TRBD1
J gene: TRBJ2-1
CDR3 DNA: TGTGCCAGCAGCCCGGGGACAGGGGGTCCCTACAATGAGCAGTTCTTC
CDR3 protein: CASSPGTGGPYNEQFF

clone size: .
V gene: TRBV4-1
D gene: TRBD2
J gene: TRBJ2-5
CDR3 DNA: TGCGCCAGCAGCCAAGGGACTAGCGGGGGTCTTGGTCGGGGGACCCAGTACTTC
CDR3 protein: CASSQGTSGGLGRGTQYF

clone size: few
V gene: TRBV20-1
D gene: .
J gene: TRBJ1-2
CDR3 DNA: TGCAGTGCATGGAATAACTATGGCTACACCTTC
CDR3 protein: CSAWNNYGYTF

clone size: .
V gene: TRBV9
D gene: .
J gene: TRBJ2-2
CDR3 DNA: TGTGCCAGCAGCCCCTGGATGGACCCGAACACCGGGGAGCTGTTTTTT
CDR3 protein: CASSPWMDPNTGELFF

clone size: .
V gene: TRBV6-6
D gene: TRBD2
J gene: TRBJ2-6
CDR3 DNA: TGTGCCAGCAGTTCCAAGCGGGGAGGGGCCAACGTCCTGACTTTC
CDR3 protein: CASSSKRGGANVLTF

clone size: .
V gene: TRBV9
D gene: .
J gene: TRBJ2-6
CDR3 DNA: TGTGCCAGCAGCGTAGTGGGGCCCACCGACTCCACCTCTGGGGCCAACGTCCTGACTTTC
CDR3 protein: CASSVVGPTDSTSGANVLTF

clone size: medium-sized
V gene: TRBV6-2/TRBV6-3
D gene: .
J gene: TRBJ2-4
CDR3 DNA: TGTGCCAGCAGTTATAGGGGCGGGTCCGTTGCCAAAAACATTCAGTACTTC
CDR3 protein: CASSYRGGSVAKNIQYF